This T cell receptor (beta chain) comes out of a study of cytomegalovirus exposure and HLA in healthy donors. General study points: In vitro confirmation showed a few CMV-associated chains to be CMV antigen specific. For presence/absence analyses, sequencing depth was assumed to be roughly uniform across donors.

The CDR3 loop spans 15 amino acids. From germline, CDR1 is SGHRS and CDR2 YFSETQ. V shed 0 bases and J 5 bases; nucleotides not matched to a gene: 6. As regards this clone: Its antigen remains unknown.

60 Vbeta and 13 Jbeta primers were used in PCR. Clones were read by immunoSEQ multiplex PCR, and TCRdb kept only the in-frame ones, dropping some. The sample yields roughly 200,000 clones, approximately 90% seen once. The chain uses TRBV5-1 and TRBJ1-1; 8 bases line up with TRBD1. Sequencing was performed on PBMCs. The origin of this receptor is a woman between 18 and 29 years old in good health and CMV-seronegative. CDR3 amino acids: CASSLDPGGGTEAFF. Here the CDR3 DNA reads TGCGCCAGCAGCTTGGATCCAGGGGGCGGAACTGAAGCTTTCTTT.